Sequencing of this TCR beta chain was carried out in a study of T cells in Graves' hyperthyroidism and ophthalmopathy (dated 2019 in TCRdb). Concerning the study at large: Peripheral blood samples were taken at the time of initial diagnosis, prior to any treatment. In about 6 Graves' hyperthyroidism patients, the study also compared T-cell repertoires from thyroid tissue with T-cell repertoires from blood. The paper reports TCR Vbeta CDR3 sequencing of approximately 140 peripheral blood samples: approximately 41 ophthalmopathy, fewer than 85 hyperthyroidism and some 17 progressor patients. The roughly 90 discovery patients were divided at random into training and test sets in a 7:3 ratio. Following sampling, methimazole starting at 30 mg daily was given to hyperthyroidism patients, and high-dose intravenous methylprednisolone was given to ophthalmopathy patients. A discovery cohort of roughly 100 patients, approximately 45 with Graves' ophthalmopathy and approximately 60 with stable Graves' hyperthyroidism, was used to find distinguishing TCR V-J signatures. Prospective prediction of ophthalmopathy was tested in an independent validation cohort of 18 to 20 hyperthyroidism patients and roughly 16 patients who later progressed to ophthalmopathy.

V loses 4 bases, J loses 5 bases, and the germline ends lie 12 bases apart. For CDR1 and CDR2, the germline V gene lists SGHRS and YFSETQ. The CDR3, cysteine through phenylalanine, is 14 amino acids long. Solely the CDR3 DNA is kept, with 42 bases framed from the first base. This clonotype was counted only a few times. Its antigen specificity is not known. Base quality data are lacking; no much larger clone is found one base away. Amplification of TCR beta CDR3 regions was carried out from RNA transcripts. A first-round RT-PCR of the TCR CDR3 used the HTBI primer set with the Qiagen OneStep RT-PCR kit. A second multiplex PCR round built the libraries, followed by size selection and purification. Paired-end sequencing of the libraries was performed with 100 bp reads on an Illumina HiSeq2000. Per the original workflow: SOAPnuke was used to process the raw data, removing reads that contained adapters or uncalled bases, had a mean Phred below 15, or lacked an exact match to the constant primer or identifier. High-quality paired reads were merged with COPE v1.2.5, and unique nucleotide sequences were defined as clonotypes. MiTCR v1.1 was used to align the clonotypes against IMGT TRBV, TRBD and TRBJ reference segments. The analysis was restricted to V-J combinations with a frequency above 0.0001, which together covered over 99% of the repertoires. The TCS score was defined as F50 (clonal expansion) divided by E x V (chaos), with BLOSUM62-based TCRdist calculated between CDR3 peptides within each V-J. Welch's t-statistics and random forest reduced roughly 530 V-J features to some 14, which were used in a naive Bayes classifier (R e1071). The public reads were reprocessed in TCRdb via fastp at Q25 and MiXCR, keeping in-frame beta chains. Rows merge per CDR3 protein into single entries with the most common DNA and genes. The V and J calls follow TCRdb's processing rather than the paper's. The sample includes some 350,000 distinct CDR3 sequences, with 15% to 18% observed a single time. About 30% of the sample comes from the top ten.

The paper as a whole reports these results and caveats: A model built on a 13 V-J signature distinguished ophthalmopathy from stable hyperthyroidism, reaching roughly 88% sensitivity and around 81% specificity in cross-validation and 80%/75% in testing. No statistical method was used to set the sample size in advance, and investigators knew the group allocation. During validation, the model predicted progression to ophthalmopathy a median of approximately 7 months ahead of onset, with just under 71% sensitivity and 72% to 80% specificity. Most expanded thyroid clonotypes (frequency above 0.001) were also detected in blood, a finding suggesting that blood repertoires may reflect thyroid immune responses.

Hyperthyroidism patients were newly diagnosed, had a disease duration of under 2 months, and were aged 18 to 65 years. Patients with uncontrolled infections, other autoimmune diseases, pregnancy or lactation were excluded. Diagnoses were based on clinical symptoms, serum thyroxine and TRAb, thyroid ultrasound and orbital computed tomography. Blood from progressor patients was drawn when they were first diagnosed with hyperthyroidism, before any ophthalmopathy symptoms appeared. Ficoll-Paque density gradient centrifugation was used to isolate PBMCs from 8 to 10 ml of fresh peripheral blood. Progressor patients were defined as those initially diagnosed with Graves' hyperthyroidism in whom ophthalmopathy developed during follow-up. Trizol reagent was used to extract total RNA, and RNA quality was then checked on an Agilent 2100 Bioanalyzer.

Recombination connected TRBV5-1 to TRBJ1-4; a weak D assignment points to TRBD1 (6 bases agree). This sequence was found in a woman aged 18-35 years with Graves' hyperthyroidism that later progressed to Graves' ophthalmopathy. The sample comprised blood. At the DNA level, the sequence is TGCGCCAGCAGCCCGGCCAGGGGAAATGAAAAACTGTTTTTT. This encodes CASSPARGNEKLFF. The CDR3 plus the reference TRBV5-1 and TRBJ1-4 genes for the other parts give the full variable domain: KAGVTQTPRYLIKTRGQQVTLSCSPISGHRSVSWYQQTPGQGLQFLFEYFSETQRNKGNFPGRFSGRQFSNSRSEMNVSTLELGDSALYLCASSPARGNEKLFFGSGTQLSVL.